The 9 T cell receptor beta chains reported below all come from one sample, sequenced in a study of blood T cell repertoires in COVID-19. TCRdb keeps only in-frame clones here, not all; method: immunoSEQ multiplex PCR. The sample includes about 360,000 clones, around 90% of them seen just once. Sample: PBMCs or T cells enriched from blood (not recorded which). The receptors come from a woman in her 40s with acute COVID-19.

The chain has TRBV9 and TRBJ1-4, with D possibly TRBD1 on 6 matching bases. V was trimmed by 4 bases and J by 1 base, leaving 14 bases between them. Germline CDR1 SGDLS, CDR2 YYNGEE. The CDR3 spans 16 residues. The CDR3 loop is CASSPYTGLTNEKLFF. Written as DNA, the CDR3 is TGTGCCAGCAGCCCATACACAGGGTTAACTAATGAAAAACTGTTTTTT.

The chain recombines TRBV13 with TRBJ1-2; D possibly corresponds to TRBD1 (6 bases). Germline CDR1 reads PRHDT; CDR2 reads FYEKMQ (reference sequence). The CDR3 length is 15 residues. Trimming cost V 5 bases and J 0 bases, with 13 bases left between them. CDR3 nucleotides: TGTGCCAGCAGCGAATGGACAGCGACTAACTATGGCTACACCTTC. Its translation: CASSEWTATNYGYTF.

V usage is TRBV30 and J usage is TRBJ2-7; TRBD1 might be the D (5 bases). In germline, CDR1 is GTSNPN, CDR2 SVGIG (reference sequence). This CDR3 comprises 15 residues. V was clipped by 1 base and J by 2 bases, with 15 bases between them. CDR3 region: CAWSGSRTTTYEQYF. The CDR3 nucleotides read TGTGCCTGGAGTGGGTCCCGGACAACCACCTACGAGCAGTACTTC.

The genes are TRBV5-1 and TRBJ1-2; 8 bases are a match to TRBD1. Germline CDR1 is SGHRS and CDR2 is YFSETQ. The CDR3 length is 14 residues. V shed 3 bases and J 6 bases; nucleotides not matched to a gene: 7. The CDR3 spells CASSSTGAEDGYTF. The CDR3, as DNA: TGCGCCAGCAGCTCGACAGGGGCGGAGGATGGCTACACCTTC. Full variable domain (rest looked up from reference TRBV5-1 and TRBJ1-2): KAGVTQTPRYLIKTRGQQVTLSCSPISGHRSVSWYQQTPGQGLQFLFEYFSETQRNKGNFPGRFSGRQFSNSRSEMNVSTLELGDSALYLCASSSTGAEDGYTFGSGTRLTVV.

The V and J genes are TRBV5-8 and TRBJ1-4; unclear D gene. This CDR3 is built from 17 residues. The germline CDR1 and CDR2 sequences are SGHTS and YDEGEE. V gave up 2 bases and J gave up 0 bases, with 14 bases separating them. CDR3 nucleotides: TGTGCCAGCAGCTTTAGAGGCCTCCTTGCAACTAATGAAAAACTGTTTTTT. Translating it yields CASSFRGLLATNEKLFF. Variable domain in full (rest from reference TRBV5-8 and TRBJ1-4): EAGVTQSPTHLIKTRGQQATLRCSPISGHTSVYWYQQALGLGLQFLLWYDEGEERNRGNFPPRFSGRQFPNYSSELNVNALELEDSALYLCASSFRGLLATNEKLFFGSGTQLSVL.

In DNA form, the CDR3 reads TGTGCCAGCTCACTGGGGCGTCTCGGCACAGATACGCAGTATTTT. As protein: CASSLGRLGTDTQYF. The chain links TRBV18 to TRBJ2-3, with D possibly matching TRBD1 (5 bases). Trimming took off 4 bases at V and 1 base at J, with 12 bases between the two ends. The CDR3 is 15 residues long. Germline V lookup: CDR1 KGHSH, CDR2 LQKENI.

CDR3 sequence reads: CASSMGTLSNQPQHF. In DNA form, the CDR3 reads TGTGCCAGTAGTATGGGGACTCTTAGCAATCAGCCCCAGCATTTT. The chain carries TRBV19 and TRBJ1-5; a possible D gene is TRBD1 (5 bases). Germline V CDR1 and CDR2: LNHDA, SQIVND (reference sequence). The CDR3 is 15 residues long. V was shortened by 3 bases and J by 0 bases, with 9 bases between the two germline ends.

The CDR3 here is CASSQAGGGANVLTF. For the CDR3, the DNA is TGTGCCAGCAGCCAAGCGGGAGGTGGGGCCAACGTCCTGACTTTC. The gene calls are TRBV3-1 (or the pseudogene TRBV3-2) and TRBJ2-6, with 7 bases fitting TRBD2. Germline V gene data show CDR1 as LGHDT and CDR2 as YNNKEL (reference sequence). V lost 1 base, J lost 3 bases, and 0 bases stayed unmatched. This CDR3 region has 15 residues.

The CDR3 DNA is TGTGCCAGCAGCTTACTAGCGGGGGGCCAATACAATGAGCAGTTCTTC. Translation: CASSLLAGGQYNEQFF. The rearrangement uses TRBV11-2 and TRBJ2-1, with 11 bases aligning to TRBD2. Germline V gene lookup returns CDR1 SGHAT and CDR2 FQNNGV. Trimming at V came to 2 bases and at J to 4 bases, leaving 4 bases not matched to a gene. The length of the CDR3 is 16 residues.